These 30 T cell receptor beta chains were sequenced from one sample in a study of cytomegalovirus exposure and HLA in healthy donors. The protocol was immunoSEQ multiplex PCR, while the TCRdb copy is restricted to in-frame clones and leaves out a portion. The sample shows 150,000 or so clones, around four fifths of them seen only once. The sample consisted of PBMCs. These receptors were taken from a man aged 30 to 39 in good health and CMV-seropositive.

The rearrangement links TRBV2 to TRBJ1-3; D unclear. CDR3 length equals 14 residues. V lost 6 bases to trimming and J lost 3 bases, with 12 bases between them. Germline assignment: CDR1 SNHLY and CDR2 FYNNEI. This CDR3 reads CASRDSLGGNTIYF. As DNA, the CDR3 is TGTGCCAGCAGGGACTCTTTGGGTGGAAACACCATATATTTT.

The rearrangement uses TRBV7-9 and TRBJ2-7, with 7 bases aligning to TRBD1. The CDR3 sequence is 14 residues long. V was pared by 6 bases and J by 3 bases, with 8 bases of the junction left unmatched. Germline-derived CDR1 and CDR2 are SEHNR and FQNEAQ (reference sequence). The CDR3 coding sequence is TGTGCCAGCAGACGGACAGGAGATTACTACGAGCAGTACTTC. Encoded protein: CASRRTGDYYEQYF.

This chain connects TRBV4-1 to TRBJ1-1; weak D call: TRBD1 (6 bases). CDR1 and CDR2 from the germline V gene are MGHRA and YSYEKL. V lost 4 bases and J 1 base, leaving 10 bases between the germline ends. The CDR3 sequence is 14 residues long. DNA of the CDR3: TGCGCCAGCAGCCTCCCCAGGGGGAACACTGAAGCTTTCTTT. Its protein is CASSLPRGNTEAFF.

The CDR3 is CASSPTGFSTDTQYF. In DNA, the CDR3 is TGTGCCAGCAGCCCGACAGGGTTTAGCACAGATACGCAGTATTTT. V is TRBV7-9 and J is TRBJ2-3, with 7 bases identical to TRBD1. Germline loops: CDR1 SEHNR, CDR2 FQNEAQ (reference sequence). The length of the CDR3 is 15 residues. The junction had 5 bases not matched to a gene; V was cut back by 5 bases and J by 0 bases.

This clone was counted a single time. The V and J genes are TRBV4-3 and TRBJ2-1; a weak D match, TRBD2 (5 bases). The CDR3 loop spans 17 amino acids. Per germline, CDR1 LGHNA and CDR2 YSLEER. Between the trimmed V and J ends, which lost 3 bases and 0 bases, there was a span of 15 bases. The CDR3 protein is CASSQDSPWSSYNEQFF. The CDR3 nucleotides read TGCGCCAGCAGCCAGGACTCTCCATGGAGCTCCTACAATGAGCAGTTCTTC.

This rearrangement joins TRBV19 to TRBJ1-1; possible D gene TRBD1, 5 bases. Germline CDR1 is LNHDA and CDR2 is SQIVND (reference sequence). Trimming shortened V by 1 base and J by 8 bases, and 20 bases separated the two germline ends. The CDR3 is made up of 16 amino acids. In nucleotides, the CDR3 is TGTGCCAGTAGTATAGTAGGGACTGGTAATCGGGCGGAAGCTTTCTTT. Protein sequence: CASSIVGTGNRAEAFF.

The chain employs TRBV5-6 and TRBJ2-3; D unclear. The CDR3 runs 13 residues. V was clipped by 5 bases and J by 1 base, with 8 bases between them. CDR1 and CDR2 from the germline V gene are SGHDT and YYEEEE. The CDR3 spells CASSLSGTDTQYF. In DNA, the CDR3 is TGTGCCAGCAGTCTCTCGGGCACAGATACGCAGTATTTT.

This clone showed up just once. The CDR3 region is CASSPRRGADYGYTF. CDR3 nucleotide sequence: TGTGCCAGCAGTCCCCGACGGGGGGCGGACTATGGCTACACCTTC. The chain carries TRBV27 and TRBJ1-2; possibly TRBD1 for D (6 bases). V was trimmed by 5 bases and J by 3 bases, leaving 16 bases between them. Looked up from germline, CDR1 is MNHEY and CDR2 is SMNVEV (reference sequence). The CDR3 has 15 residues.

This chain connects TRBV29-1 to TRBJ1-2; no reliable D call. CDR1 is SQVTM and CDR2 is ANQGSEA in the germline V gene. V dropped 3 bases and J dropped 10 bases, with 6 bases sitting between them. This CDR3 contains 9 residues. CDR3 DNA sequence: TGCAGCGTTGATTCTTACTACACCTTC. It codes for CSVDSYYTF.

A few counts support this clone. The V call is TRBV21-1, the J call TRBJ1-2. TRBV21-1 is tagged as a pseudogene. This CDR3 is 16 amino acids long. The CDR3 nucleotides are TGTGCCAGCAGCAAAAGGCCGCCCGGGGGGGACTATGGCTACACCTTC. It translates to CASSKRPPGGDYGYTF.

This clone was recorded many times. The CDR3 reads CASSPRDRSSGNTIYF. The CDR3 nucleotides are TGTGCCAGCAGTCCCCGGGACAGGAGCTCTGGAAACACCATATATTTT. This chain connects TRBV6-4 to TRBJ1-3; TRBD1 matches at 8 bases. V was clipped by 5 bases and J by 0 bases; unmatched bases: 6. CDR1 MRHNA and CDR2 SNTAGT come from the germline V gene. There are 16 residues in the CDR3.

DNA of the CDR3: TGTGCCAGCAGCGTAGGGGCAGGACTATCTAGGGACTATGGCTACACCTTC. As protein: CASSVGAGLSRDYGYTF. The chain recombines TRBV7-9 with TRBJ1-2, with a weak D call TRBD1 (5 bases). The CDR3 loop spans 17 amino acids. In germline, CDR1 is SEHNR, CDR2 FQNEAQ (reference sequence). Trimming removed 5 bases at V and 3 bases at J, with 22 bases between.

This chain joins TRBV6-5 and TRBJ1-5, with 7 bases aligning to TRBD1. This CDR3 contains 14 residues. With 5 bases clipped from V and 2 bases from J, the junction kept 3 bases outside the gene matches. Germline CDR1 MNHEY, CDR2 SVGAGI. The CDR3 DNA sequence: TGTGCCAGCAGTCGACAGGGCGGCAATCAGCCCCAGCATTTT. Translated, it gives CASSRQGGNQPQHF.

The rearrangement links TRBV10-1 to TRBJ2-7; the match to TRBD1 covers 7 bases. CDR1 WNHNN and CDR2 SYGVQD come from the germline V gene (reference sequence). The J segment lost 5 bases and the V segment lost 1 base, leaving 5 bases of the junction unmatched. The CDR3 loop spans 14 amino acids. The CDR3 region has the DNA TGCGCCAGCAGTGAGTACAGGGGTGGCAACGAGCAGTACTTC. This translates into CASSEYRGGNEQYF.

The chain employs TRBV11-2 and TRBJ2-1; D unclear. The germline V gene encodes CDR1 SGHAT and CDR2 FQNNGV. The CDR3 is 16 residues long. The ends were cut back, 1 base at V and 2 bases at J, with 12 bases in the middle. CDR3 DNA sequence: TGTGCCAGCAGCTTAGGACACCCGGCGACCTACAATGAGCAGTTCTTC. It codes for CASSLGHPATYNEQFF.

The J gene is TRBJ2-5, the V gene TRBV7-8, with a possible D match to TRBD2 (5 bases). The CDR3 runs 16 residues. V lost 6 bases to trimming and J lost 1 base, with 18 bases between them. Germline-derived CDR1 and CDR2 are SGHVS and FQNEAQ. CDR3 protein: CASSLRGDKLQETQYF. CDR3 in DNA: TGTGCCAGCAGTCTCCGGGGAGACAAACTCCAAGAGACCCAGTACTTC.

The chain is built from TRBV19 and TRBJ1-1; D is perhaps TRBD1 (6 bases). The V and J ends lost 9 bases and 0 bases respectively, with 8 bases between them. The CDR3 loop spans 12 amino acids. Germline V gene lookup returns CDR1 LNHDA and CDR2 SQIVND (reference sequence). The CDR3 loop reads CASYRVNTEAFF. The CDR3 nucleotides are TGTGCCAGCTACAGGGTGAACACTGAAGCTTTCTTT. The whole variable domain, filled in from reference TRBV19 and TRBJ1-1, reads DGGITQSPKYLFRKEGQNVTLSCEQNLNHDAMYWYRQDPGQGLRLIYYSQIVNDFQKGDIAEGYSVSREKKESFPLTVTSAQKNPTAFYLCASYRVNTEAFFGQGTRLTVV.

The rearrangement joins TRBV6-4 to TRBJ2-1; no firm D call. The CDR3 runs to 14 residues. Germline V gene lookup returns CDR1 MRHNA and CDR2 SNTAGT. Trimming removed 0 bases at V and 4 bases at J, with 7 bases between. The CDR3 bases are TGTGCCAGCAGTGACTCGAACGGGTACAATGAGCAGTTCTTC. This translates into CASSDSNGYNEQFF.

The rearrangement links TRBV5-1 to TRBJ2-7; D is possibly TRBD1 (5 bases). Trimming left V 4 bases short and J 5 bases short, with 19 bases between. Germline loops: CDR1 SGHRS, CDR2 YFSETQ. CDR3 length: 15 amino acids. CDR3 DNA: TGCGCCAGCAGCCTCCCCCTTGACAGTGGCCACGAGCAGTACTTC. Amino acid sequence: CASSLPLDSGHEQYF.

The rearrangement uses TRBV6-5 and TRBJ2-1; 9 bases are a match to TRBD2. V gave up 4 bases and J gave up 10 bases; unmatched junction bases: 11. Germline V gene sequence: CDR1 MNHEY, CDR2 SVGAGI. The CDR3 is made up of 15 amino acids. In DNA form, the CDR3 reads TGTGCCAGCAGTTTGGGTGGACAGCGGGGGGACGAGCAGTTCTTC. Its translation is CASSLGGQRGDEQFF.

Here the CDR3 DNA reads TGTGCCAGCAGCATAGGACAGGGAAGCTCCTACGAGCAGTACTTC. It encodes CASSIGQGSSYEQYF. The genes are TRBV7-9 and TRBJ2-7; 8 nucleotides align to TRBD1. CDR3 size: 15 residues. Looked up from germline, CDR1 is SEHNR and CDR2 is FQNEAQ (reference sequence). V dropped 5 bases and J dropped 0; count of bases not matched to a gene: 6.

This chain connects TRBV4-3 to TRBJ2-7; TRBD2 matches 9 bases. Trimming at V came to 4 bases and at J to 0 bases, leaving 4 bases not matched to a gene. The CDR3 totals 15 residues. Germline CDR1 and CDR2: LGHNA and YSLEER. CDR3 amino acids: CASSPSGGSSYEQYF. The CDR3 DNA reads as TGCGCCAGCAGCCCCAGCGGGGGGAGCTCCTACGAGCAGTACTTC.

In the case of this clone: Other DNA sequences within the sample encode an identical CDR3. The chain employs TRBV29-1 and TRBJ1-1; D ambiguous. Germline CDR1 reads SQVTM; CDR2 reads ANQGSEA. The CDR3 totals 11 residues. V was pared by 4 bases and J by 2 bases, with 5 bases between. CDR3 in DNA: TGCAGCGTTGCGAGAAACACTGAAGCTTTCTTT. It translates to CSVARNTEAFF.

The V and J genes are TRBV10-3 and TRBJ1-3; the match to TRBD1 covers 7 bases. CDR1 is ENHRY and CDR2 is SYGVKD in the germline V gene. This CDR3 is built from 15 residues. Trimming cost V 11 bases and J 2 bases; bases outside gene matches: 12. The DNA of the CDR3 is TGTGCCTCCATCCTAGGGGGCGACACTGGAAACACCATATATTTT. Protein: CASILGGDTGNTIYF.

The chain employs TRBV9 and TRBJ2-5; 10 nucleotides match TRBD2. Germline CDR1 reads SGDLS; CDR2 reads YYNGEE. The CDR3 is 15 residues long. J was trimmed by 1 base and V by 3 bases; bases with no gene match: 3. The CDR3 loop reads CASSALAGPQETQYF. CDR3 nucleotides: TGTGCCAGCAGCGCACTAGCGGGGCCCCAAGAGACCCAGTACTTC.

V is TRBV5-6 and J is TRBJ2-5; D uncertain. Trimming removed 0 bases at V and 1 base at J, with 7 bases between. The CDR3 has 14 residues. Germline lookup yields CDR1 SGHDT and CDR2 YYEEEE. The CDR3 DNA reads TGTGCCAGCAGCTTGGTTTCCAGCCAAGAGACCCAGTACTTC. Protein: CASSLVSSQETQYF.

The CDR3 here is CASTAGSWNTEAFF. The CDR3 DNA follows: TGTGCCAGCACTGCAGGGTCTTGGAACACTGAAGCTTTCTTT. J is TRBJ1-1 and V is TRBV6-5; D might be TRBD1 (5 bases). Germline CDR1 reads MNHEY; CDR2 reads SVGAGI. The CDR3 runs to 14 residues. Trimming took off 7 bases at V and 1 base at J, with 13 bases between the two ends.

There are a few counts of this clone. The chain carries TRBV4-1 and TRBJ2-7; TRBD1 matches at 9 bases. From germline, CDR1 is MGHRA and CDR2 YSYEKL. J lost 2 bases, V lost 0 bases, and 5 bases had no gene match. The CDR3 contains 16 residues. The CDR3 loop is CASSQDVRQGAYEQYF. CDR3 nucleotide sequence: TGCGCCAGCAGCCAAGATGTGCGACAGGGGGCCTACGAGCAGTACTTC.

CDR3 sequence (DNA): TGTGCCAGCAGTGAAAGACTAGCGGGGGGGGCTACCTACGAGCAGTACTTC. This encodes CASSERLAGGATYEQYF. This rearrangement joins TRBV2 to TRBJ2-7; 14 bases agree with TRBD2. Germline CDR1 and CDR2: SNHLY and FYNNEI. The CDR3 covers 17 residues. Trimming at V came to 2 bases and at J to 2 bases, leaving 5 bases not matched to a gene. The full variable domain, in which reference TRBV2 and TRBJ2-7 provide the parts outside the CDR3, is EPEVTQTPSHQVTQMGQEVILRCVPISNHLYFYWYRQILGQKVEFLVSFYNNEISEKSEIFDDQFSVERPDGSNFTLKIRSTKLEDSAMYFCASSERLAGGATYEQYFGPGTRLTVT.

A single count supports this clone. This rearrangement joins TRBV6-4 to TRBJ2-3; 11 bases map to TRBD2. The CDR3 consists of 17 residues. Trimming removed 0 bases from V and 5 bases from J; junction bases left unmatched: 7. Germline CDR1 MRHNA, CDR2 SNTAGT. Here the CDR3 reads CASSDSASGGLGDTQYF. CDR3 nucleotides: TGTGCCAGCAGTGACTCTGCTAGCGGGGGGCTAGGAGATACGCAGTATTTT.